Following are 18 T cell receptor beta chains from one sample sequenced in a study of CD8 T cells in ankylosing spondylitis. Findings and caveats of the study: Seemingly characteristic of ankylosing spondylitis blood was a TCR beta motif consisting of 7 or 8 highly homologous variants.

From the 5' RACE reads, TCRdb called clonotypes with MiXCR, one entry per CDR3 protein. The data contain fewer than 550,000 distinct CDR3 sequences, about 5% of them seen just once; the ten biggest clones take up under 4.5%. These receptors are not linked to any known antigen. The sample taken for sequencing was blood, either unsorted or a sorted T cell fraction (not recorded which). These receptors were taken from a male donor with ankylosing spondylitis.

The sample holds many counts of this clonotype. The chain employs TRBV27 and TRBJ2-3, with D uncertain. V was trimmed by 6 bases and J by 4 bases, leaving 11 bases between them. CDR1 and CDR2 from the germline V gene are MNHEY and SMNVEV (reference sequence). CDR3 length equals 13 residues. For the CDR3, the DNA is TGTGCCAGCAGCTACTACCTCTCAGATACGCAGTATTTT. It codes for CASSYYLSDTQYF.

The chain links TRBV10-3 to TRBJ2-1; no clear D gene. V was shortened by 2 bases and J by 2 bases, with 7 bases between the two germline ends. The CDR3 runs to 14 residues. Germline assignment: CDR1 ENHRY and CDR2 SYGVKD. This chain's CDR3 is CAISETETYNEQFF. The CDR3 coding sequence is TGTGCCATCAGTGAGACGGAGACCTACAATGAGCAGTTCTTC.

This clonotype was detected many times. This chain uses TRBV20-1 with TRBJ1-2; D is undetermined. Per germline, CDR1 DFQATT and CDR2 SNEGSKA (reference sequence). The V and J ends lost 0 bases and 7 bases respectively, with 15 bases between them. The CDR3 is made up of 14 amino acids. Here the CDR3 reads CSARDLLFTGGYTF. The CDR3 region has the DNA TGCAGTGCTAGAGATCTTTTGTTTACTGGTGGCTACACCTTC.

Ten or more counts support this clonotype. The V call is TRBV12-3 or TRBV12-4, the J call TRBJ2-4; 7 bases match TRBD1. The CDR3 is made up of 14 amino acids. Trimming cost V 6 bases and J 9 bases; bases outside gene matches: 11. The CDR3 reads CASSPTGSGSIQYF. The DNA of the CDR3 is TGTGCCAGCAGCCCGACAGGGTCGGGCAGCATTCAGTACTTC.

V gene TRBV18 combines with J gene TRBJ2-7; 9 bases fit TRBD1. CDR1 KGHSH and CDR2 LQKENI come from the germline V gene. The CDR3 loop spans 13 amino acids. V shed 3 bases, J shed 9 bases, and the junction held 6 bases outside the gene matches. CDR3 in DNA: TGTGCCAGCTCACCCCAAACGACAGGGGGGCAGTACTTC. This gives the protein CASSPQTTGGQYF. The full variable domain, rest sourced from reference TRBV18 and TRBJ2-7, is NAGVMQNPRHLVRRRGQEARLRCSPMKGHSHVYWYRQLPEEGLKFMVYLQKENIIDESGMPKERFSAEFPKEGPSILRIQQVVRGDSAAYFCASSPQTTGGQYFGPGTRLTVT.

This clonotype has a count of ten or more. The CDR3 coding sequence is TGTGCCAGCAGCTCCAAGACTAGCGGGGGGGCGAACACCGGGGAGCTGTTTTTT. The encoded protein is CASSSKTSGGANTGELFF. The rearrangement joins TRBV7-3 to TRBJ2-2, with 14 nucleotides matching TRBD2. This CDR3 region has 18 residues. Germline V lookup: CDR1 SGHTA, CDR2 FQGTGA. Trimming removed 4 bases from V and 0 bases from J; junction bases left unmatched: 4.

This clonotype was observed many times. This chain uses TRBV4-2 with TRBJ1-2; D is ambiguous. V was cut by 0 bases and J by 8 bases, with 19 bases left in between. In germline, CDR1 is LGHNA, CDR2 YNFKEQ. This CDR3 contains 16 residues. In DNA form, the CDR3 reads TGTGCCAGCAGCCAAGATCTGGAGGGTTATTATGAGGGCTACACCTTC. Residues: CASSQDLEGYYEGYTF.

A single count supports this clonotype. The rearrangement joins TRBV4-3 to TRBJ2-6; the match to TRBD1 covers 12 bases. The junction had 0 bases not matched to a gene; V was cut back by 3 bases and J by 0 bases. The CDR3 is 17 residues long. Looked up from germline, CDR1 is LGHNA and CDR2 is YSLEER. For the CDR3, the DNA is TGCGCCAGCAGCCAGGGACAGGGGGCCTCTGGGGCCAACGTCCTGACTTTC. As protein: CASSQGQGASGANVLTF.

This clonotype was seen ten or more times. In DNA form, the CDR3 reads TGTGCCAGCAGCTTAGGGGCCAGGTCGGTGGAGACCCAGTACTTC. Its translation is CASSLGARSVETQYF. The chain links TRBV7-9 to TRBJ2-5; the D is unclear. The germline gives CDR1 SEHNR, CDR2 FQNEAQ (reference sequence). The CDR3 loop spans 15 amino acids. V lost 1 base and J 5 bases, leaving 14 bases between the germline ends.

In this sample, this clonotype turned up many times. The chain has TRBV7-2 and TRBJ2-1; 9 positions agree with TRBD1. The CDR3 is 15 amino acids. The germline V gene has CDR1 SGHTA and CDR2 FQGNSA. V was clipped by 5 bases and J by 7 bases; unmatched bases: 9. The CDR3 bases are TGTGCCAGCAGCCCAGGGACAGGGATAGGGAATGAGCAGTTCTTC. Amino acid sequence: CASSPGTGIGNEQFF.

This clonotype was detected ten times or more. This chain joins TRBV5-4 and TRBJ2-5; no clear D gene. The CDR3 runs to 11 residues. V was shortened by 4 bases and J by 0 bases, with 1 base between the two germline ends. Germline V lookup: CDR1 SGHNT, CDR2 YYREEE (reference sequence). CDR3 amino acids: CASSNQETQYF. The CDR3, as DNA: TGTGCCAGCAGCAACCAAGAGACCCAGTACTTC. The full variable domain, its missing parts supplied by reference TRBV5-4 and TRBJ2-5, is ETGVTQSPTHLIKTRGQQVTLRCSSQSGHNTVSWYQQALGQGPQFIFQYYREEENGRGNFPPRFSGLQFPNYSSELNVNALELDDSALYLCASSNQETQYFGPGTRLLVL.

This clonotype occurred many times. The chain uses TRBV4-3 and TRBJ2-1, with D perhaps TRBD2 (6 bases). CDR3 size: 16 residues. V lost 1 base, J lost 5 bases, and 15 bases lay in between. Germline V CDR1 and CDR2: LGHNA, YSLEER. Here the CDR3 reads CASSQVGGRNHNEQFF. Written as DNA, the CDR3 is TGCGCCAGCAGCCAAGTTGGAGGGAGGAATCACAATGAGCAGTTCTTC.

This clonotype was seen at least ten times. J is TRBJ2-7 and V is TRBV20-1, with 10 bases matching TRBD2. Germline CDR1 reads DFQATT; CDR2 reads SNEGSKA (reference sequence). The CDR3 is made up of 14 amino acids. CDR3 region: CSNLAGGPTYEQYF. DNA for the CDR3: TGCAGCAATTTAGCGGGGGGACCCACCTACGAGCAGTACTTC.

At least ten counts were recorded for this clonotype. The gene calls are TRBV5-6 and TRBJ2-7, with D unclear. V lost 1 base and J lost 6, with 11 bases in between. The CDR3 is 13 amino acids. Germline-derived CDR1 and CDR2 are SGHDT and YYEEEE. CDR3 in amino acids: CASSLSMAVEQYF. The CDR3 DNA follows: TGTGCCAGCAGCTTGAGCATGGCAGTCGAGCAGTACTTC.

This clonotype was counted ten times or more. This chain links TRBV10-3 with TRBJ2-1; 8 bases match TRBD1. The CDR3 runs 15 residues. CDR1 and CDR2 (germline): ENHRY, SYGVKD. Trimming removed 4 bases from V and 4 bases from J; junction bases left unmatched: 6. The CDR3 DNA reads as TGTGCCATCAGTGTTGGACAGGGACGTTACAATGAGCAGTTCTTC. This sequence encodes CAISVGQGRYNEQFF.

This clonotype has a count of ten or more. The rearrangement joins TRBV20-1 to TRBJ1-1, with D perhaps TRBD1 (5 bases). Deletions cut 4 bases from V and 10 bases from J, with 16 bases between. This CDR3 has 12 residues. CDR1 is DFQATT and CDR2 is SNEGSKA in the germline V gene (reference sequence). In DNA form, the CDR3 reads TGCAGTGCTATCGATCCAGGGATCAGAGCTTTCTTT. This translates into CSAIDPGIRAFF.

In this sample, this clonotype turned up many times. V and J are TRBV7-2 and TRBJ2-7; TRBD1 is a possible D gene (6 bases). V was clipped by 8 bases and J by 0 bases, with 14 bases between them. Germline V CDR1 and CDR2: SGHTA, FQGNSA. CDR3 length: 14 residues. The CDR3 nucleotides are TGTGCCAGCGGACAACAGGGAAGCTCCTACGAGCAGTACTTC. Protein: CASGQQGSSYEQYF.

This chain's CDR3 is CASSLITAYNEQFF. CDR3 nucleotides: TGTGCCAGCAGCTTAATCACAGCCTACAATGAGCAGTTCTTC. The chain joins TRBV7-9 to TRBJ2-1; D unresolved. Trimming pared 2 bases from V and 2 bases from J, leaving 7 bases between. The germline gives CDR1 SEHNR, CDR2 FQNEAQ (reference sequence). The CDR3 extends over 14 amino acids.